These 26 T cell receptor beta chains were sequenced from one sample in a study of blood T cells in healthy people across ages. The second PCR ran roughly 6 to 11 cycles with a sample-barcoded 5' primer and J-beta primers. Each CDR3 protein gets one entry after TCRdb re-called the 5' RACE reads with MiXCR. The repertoire has approximately 800,000 distinct CDR3 sequences, 20% to 30% of them found once; the top ten carry around 2.9%. The sample was also reused in another study, on T cells of mothers and their children.

Sequenced sample: blood. These receptors all stem from a boy aged 5-17 years in good health.

The CDR3 loop is CASSLTGTGKNIQYF. CDR3 sequence (DNA): TGTGCCAGCAGTCTCACCGGGACTGGCAAAAACATTCAGTACTTC. This rearrangement joins TRBV6-5 to TRBJ2-4, with a weak D call TRBD2 (6 bases). The CDR3 extends over 15 amino acids. CDR1 is MNHEY and CDR2 is SVGAGI in the germline V gene. Trimming pared 5 bases from V and 3 bases from J, leaving 14 bases between.

The V gene is TRBV4-2, the J gene TRBJ2-7; a possible D gene is TRBD2 (5 bases). This CDR3 comprises 14 residues. V lost 1 base to trimming and J lost 2 bases, with 9 bases between them. CDR1 is LGHNA and CDR2 is YNFKEQ in the germline V gene. DNA for the CDR3: TGTGCCAGCAGCCAAGTCCGGGGAACCTACGAGCAGTACTTC. It translates to CASSQVRGTYEQYF.

V and J are TRBV9 and TRBJ2-3; TRBD1 aligns across 7 bases. V lost 3 bases and J lost 0; bases outside the gene matches: 1. This CDR3 comprises 14 residues. Germline values: CDR1 SGDLS, CDR2 YYNGEE. CDR3 in DNA: TGTGCCAGCAGCGGGACAGGTAGCACAGATACGCAGTATTTT. This gives the protein CASSGTGSTDTQYF.

This clonotype was seen a few times. The rearrangement joins TRBV29-1 to TRBJ2-6; 12 positions agree with TRBD1. Germline trimming cut 5 bases from V and 2 bases from J; bases unmatched to any gene: 10. The CDR3 runs 18 residues. Looked up from germline, CDR1 is SQVTM and CDR2 is ANQGSEA. Here the CDR3 reads CSVPGTGGRSPGANVLTF. The CDR3 region has the DNA TGCAGCGTTCCCGGGACAGGGGGCAGGAGTCCTGGGGCCAACGTCCTGACTTTC.

The V call is TRBV4-2, the J call TRBJ2-1, with D tentatively TRBD2 (5 bases). The ends were cut back, 0 bases at V and 9 bases at J, with 6 bases in the middle. Germline assignment: CDR1 LGHNA and CDR2 YNFKEQ. The CDR3 has 12 residues. The CDR3 DNA is TGTGCCAGCAGCCAAGATCGGGGTGAGCAGTTCTTC. Encoded protein: CASSQDRGEQFF.

The V call is TRBV2, the J call TRBJ2-3; TRBD1 matches at 8 bases. This CDR3 region has 14 residues. Germline trimming cut 4 bases from V and 3 bases from J; bases unmatched to any gene: 3. CDR1 is SNHLY, CDR2 FYNNEI, per germline. Here the CDR3 DNA reads TGTGCCAGCAGTGGGACAGGGTTAACAGATACGCAGTATTTT. This encodes CASSGTGLTDTQYF.

The chain uses TRBV20-1 and TRBJ2-4, with 9 bases fitting TRBD1. The ends lost 3 bases at V and 6 bases at J; junction bases unmatched: 6. This CDR3 contains 14 residues. The germline gives CDR1 DFQATT, CDR2 SNEGSKA (reference sequence). CDR3 bases: TGCAGTGCTAGCCACGGGACAGGGCCAAACATTCAGTACTTC. Its translation: CSASHGTGPNIQYF.

The V and J genes are TRBV20-1 and TRBJ2-5; 10 bases are shared with TRBD2. CDR1 is DFQATT, CDR2 SNEGSKA, per germline (reference sequence). CDR3 length: 15 residues. Unmatched junction bases numbered 4, after V lost 1 base and J lost 2 bases. CDR3: CSARASAGGQETQYF. The CDR3 nucleotides read TGCAGTGCTAGAGCCTCAGCGGGGGGGCAAGAGACCCAGTACTTC.

The J gene is TRBJ2-5, the V gene TRBV20-1; 8 bases are shared with TRBD2. V dropped 3 bases and J dropped 2; count of bases not matched to a gene: 2. The CDR3 has 13 residues. Germline V CDR1 and CDR2: DFQATT, SNEGSKA (reference sequence). CDR3 nucleotide sequence: TGCAGTGCTAGGATAGCGGGGCAAGAGACCCAGTACTTC. The encoded protein is CSARIAGQETQYF.

The genes are TRBV19 and TRBJ2-5; 8 nucleotides line up with TRBD1. This CDR3 region has 16 residues. The V gene end was trimmed by 5 bases and the J gene end by 5 bases; junction bases not matched to a gene: 13. CDR1 and CDR2 from the germline V gene are LNHDA and SQIVND (reference sequence). The CDR3: CASSPVRDRLRETQYF. In DNA form, the CDR3 reads TGTGCCAGTAGTCCCGTCCGGGACAGGCTACGGGAGACCCAGTACTTC.

This chain joins TRBV2 and TRBJ1-6; D unclear. Germline-derived CDR1 and CDR2 are SNHLY and FYNNEI. Trimming removed 6 bases from V and 13 bases from J, with 16 bases in between. The CDR3 is 13 residues long. DNA for the CDR3: TGTGCCAGCAGCAGAGAAGGTAGCTGGCCCCTCCACTTT. This codes for CASSREGSWPLHF.

The CDR3 nucleotides are TGTGCCAGCAGCACAAAGTCCTACGAGCAGTACTTC. Translating gives CASSTKSYEQYF. The V gene is TRBV12-3 or TRBV12-4, the J gene TRBJ2-7, with D unresolved. V was shortened by 6 bases and J by 1 base, with 7 bases between the two germline ends. The CDR3 runs 12 residues.

This chain connects TRBV9 to TRBJ2-1; D gene uncertain. Trimming cost V 0 bases and J 10 bases, with 14 bases left between them. CDR1 is SGDLS and CDR2 is YYNGEE in the germline V gene. The CDR3 sequence is 14 residues long. The CDR3 is CASSVGGVNMEQFF. Here the CDR3 DNA reads TGTGCCAGCAGCGTAGGGGGTGTGAATATGGAGCAGTTCTTC. The full variable domain, in which reference TRBV9 and TRBJ2-1 provide the parts outside the CDR3, is DSGVTQTPKHLITATGQRVTLRCSPRSGDLSVYWYQQSLDQGLQFLIQYYNGEERAKGNILERFSAQQFPDLHSELNLSSLELGDSALYFCASSVGGVNMEQFFGPGTRLTVL.

V usage is TRBV6-1 and J usage is TRBJ2-7; D tentatively fits TRBD1 or TRBD2 (5 bases each). Trimming cost V 7 bases and J 3 bases, with 13 bases left between them. The CDR3 covers 13 residues. Germline loops: CDR1 MNHNS, CDR2 SASEGT. In nucleotides, the CDR3 is TGTGCCAGCATTGGGGACGGAGGCTACGAGCAGTACTTC. Encoded protein: CASIGDGGYEQYF.

The chain employs TRBV4-1 and TRBJ2-7, with D possibly matching TRBD1 (5 bases). V lost 2 bases and J 7 bases, leaving 9 bases between the germline ends. This CDR3 has 12 amino acids. Germline loops: CDR1 MGHRA, CDR2 YSYEKL. CDR3 in amino acids: CASSQLGREQYF. CDR3 sequence (DNA): TGCGCCAGCAGCCAACTGGGGCGGGAGCAGTACTTC.

The chain recombines TRBV20-1 with TRBJ2-1; 8 positions agree with TRBD1. CDR1 and CDR2 from the germline V gene are DFQATT and SNEGSKA (reference sequence). The J segment lost 0 bases and the V segment lost 6 bases, leaving 7 bases of the junction unmatched. This CDR3 comprises 15 residues. CDR3 region: CSAPTGASSYNEQFF. CDR3 nucleotide sequence: TGCAGTGCGCCGACAGGGGCGAGCTCCTACAATGAGCAGTTCTTC.

This rearrangement joins TRBV20-1 to TRBJ1-4; no reliable D call. From germline, CDR1 is DFQATT and CDR2 SNEGSKA (reference sequence). CDR3 size: 20 residues. With 0 bases removed from V and 8 bases from J, the gap between germline ends came to 31 bases. CDR3 DNA: TGCAGTGCTAGAGATCCGAGTAGCAGCACAGCTCGTCTAATTGACGAAAAACTGTTTTTT. Residues: CSARDPSSSTARLIDEKLFF.

The table lists this clonotype with a few counts. The chain couples TRBV13 to TRBJ2-5; the D gene is possibly TRBD2 (6 bases). Trimming removed 10 bases from V and 5 bases from J, with 23 bases in between. Germline CDR1 PRHDT, CDR2 FYEKMQ (reference sequence). This CDR3 is 15 amino acids long. CDR3 in DNA: TGTGCCATCCATACTTTTACGCCTAGCGCCGAGACCCAGTACTTC. Its protein is CAIHTFTPSAETQYF.

This clonotype turned up a few times. The chain links TRBV4-1 to TRBJ1-1, with D perhaps TRBD1 (6 bases). Deletions cut 2 bases from V and 4 bases from J, with 8 bases between. CDR1 is MGHRA, CDR2 YSYEKL, per germline. The CDR3 runs 13 residues. CDR3 DNA sequence: TGCGCCAGCAGCCAAAGGACAGTCACTGAAGCTTTCTTT. Translation: CASSQRTVTEAFF.

The rearrangement uses TRBV7-2 and TRBJ2-1; D gene unclear. V gave up 7 bases and J gave up 5 bases, with 12 bases separating them. CDR3 size: 13 residues. Per germline, CDR1 SGHTA and CDR2 FQGNSA. CDR3 loop: CASKTSRDNEQFF. CDR3 DNA: TGTGCCAGCAAAACCTCCCGGGACAATGAGCAGTTCTTC.

This clonotype was seen many times. CDR3 nucleotide sequence: TGTGCCAGCAGTTTCCCCGGGACAGGGATCTACGAGCAGTACTTC. Translating gives CASSFPGTGIYEQYF. The chain combines TRBV28 with TRBJ2-5; 9 nucleotides line up with TRBD1. The DNA end favors TRBJ2-7, so the J call may be wrong. This CDR3 spans 15 amino acids. CDR1 MDHEN and CDR2 SYDVKM come from the germline V gene.

The rearrangement uses TRBV20-1 and TRBJ1-1, with 8 bases lining up with TRBD1. J lost 6 bases, V lost 1 base, and 10 bases had no gene match. CDR1 and CDR2 from the germline V gene are DFQATT and SNEGSKA (reference sequence). This CDR3 contains 15 residues. The CDR3 nucleotides read TGCAGTGCTAGAGTGCGGACAGGGAGCGTTCCTGAAGCTTTCTTT. As protein: CSARVRTGSVPEAFF.

The V call is TRBV30, the J call TRBJ2-5; TRBD2 matches at 11 bases. CDR1 and CDR2 (germline): GTSNPN, SVGIG (reference sequence). The CDR3 is 19 residues long. Losses at the gene ends were 2 bases for V and 6 bases for J; bases not matched to a gene: 20. The DNA of the CDR3 is TGTGCCTGGAGTCCCCCGCTAGCGGGGGGCCAACGGAAGGTGAAGACCCAGTACTTC. Protein product: CAWSPPLAGGQRKVKTQYF.

The chain links TRBV6-1 to TRBJ2-5; perhaps TRBD1 as D (6 bases). The DNA end is more similar to TRBJ2-7, so the J call may be wrong. The CDR3 sequence is 13 residues long. Germline V gives CDR1 MNHNS, CDR2 SASEGT. CDR3 sequence: CASSWDNLYEQYF. The CDR3 nucleotides read TGTGCCAGCAGTTGGGACAACCTCTACGAGCAGTACTTC.

The chain uses TRBV6-1 and TRBJ2-7; no reliable D call. With 6 bases removed from V and 0 bases from J, the gap between germline ends came to 18 bases. Germline loops: CDR1 MNHNS, CDR2 SASEGT. The CDR3 extends over 16 amino acids. CDR3 in amino acids: CASSHTLDGSSYEQYF. Here the CDR3 DNA reads TGTGCCAGCAGCCACACTCTGGACGGTAGCTCCTACGAGCAGTACTTC.

This sequence joins TRBV9 and TRBJ1-2; D uncertain. CDR1 SGDLS and CDR2 YYNGEE come from the germline V gene. V gave up 0 bases and J gave up 1 base, with 7 bases separating them. The CDR3 length is 14 residues. CDR3 amino acids: CASSVELNNYGYTF. CDR3 sequence (DNA): TGTGCCAGCAGCGTAGAGTTGAATAACTATGGCTACACCTTC.